Each of the 12 T cell receptor beta chains below was sequenced from the same sample in a study of blood T cell repertoires in COVID-19. Repertoires were generated with immunoSEQ multiplex PCR, while TCRdb's copy carries only in-frame clones and drops some. The sample lists roughly 180,000 clones, about 85% occurring once. The sample comprised peripheral blood. The source of these receptors is a man between 65 and 85 years old with active or convalescent COVID-19.

The CDR3 coding sequence is TGTGCCAGTAGTATTGGTGGATTTCGAGGCAATGAGCAGTTCTTC. This codes for CASSIGGFRGNEQFF. The gene calls are TRBV19 and TRBJ2-1, with D unresolved. This CDR3 has 15 residues. Germline V CDR1 and CDR2: LNHDA, SQIVND (reference sequence). V was shortened by 3 bases and J by 6 bases, with 15 bases between the two germline ends.

This clone was observed a single time. This chain uses TRBV3-1 (or the pseudogene TRBV3-2) with TRBJ1-3; D is perhaps TRBD1 (6 bases). V was trimmed by 4 bases and J by 4 bases, leaving 11 bases between them. This CDR3 has 14 residues. Germline CDR1 LGHDT, CDR2 YNNKEL (reference sequence). The CDR3 nucleotides read TGTGCCAGCAGCCCCTACGGACAGGGAAACACCATATATTTT. Translating it yields CASSPYGQGNTIYF.

Notes on this clone: A junction boundary mismatches the germline segment, possibly from a read error. V gene TRBV6-5 combines with J gene TRBJ2-7; 8 nucleotides line up with TRBD2. This CDR3 has 15 residues. Germline V gene sequence: CDR1 MNHEY, CDR2 SVGAGI. The DNA of the CDR3 is TGTGCCAGCAGTAAAACAGGGTCGGCTCGCGGGGGGCAAAACTTC. Amino acids: CASSKTGSARGGQNF.

This chain links TRBV5-1 with TRBJ2-1; D is unclear. Germline lookup yields CDR1 SGHRS and CDR2 YFSETQ. V was cut by 1 base and J by 5 bases, with 13 bases left in between. The CDR3 runs 15 residues. The CDR3 sequence is CASSLQALGNNEQFF. CDR3 DNA sequence: TGCGCCAGCAGCTTGCAGGCGTTGGGTAACAATGAGCAGTTCTTC.

The chain employs TRBV19 and TRBJ2-4, with TRBD1 matching 10 bases. This CDR3 has 15 residues. J lost 5 bases, V lost 2 bases, and 3 bases had no gene match. CDR1 is LNHDA, CDR2 SQIVND, per germline (reference sequence). The CDR3 DNA is TGTGCCAGTAGTATAATGGGGACAGGGGAAAACATTCAGTACTTC. The encoded protein is CASSIMGTGENIQYF.

The chain uses TRBV11-3 and TRBJ2-2, with TRBD1 identical over 8 bases. This CDR3 has 15 amino acids. Germline V gives CDR1 SGHNT, CDR2 YENEEA. The V gene end was trimmed by 4 bases and the J gene end by 5 bases; junction bases not matched to a gene: 6. The CDR3 DNA sequence: TGTGCCAGCAGCTGCCCCGGGACAGGAACCGGGGAGCTGTTTTTT. As protein: CASSCPGTGTGELFF. Full variable domain (remainder filled in from reference TRBV11-3 and TRBJ2-2): EAGVVQSPRYKIIEKKQPVAFWCNPISGHNTLYWYLQNLGQGPELLIRYENEEAVDDSQLPKDRFSAERLKGVDSTLKIQPAELGDSAVYLCASSCPGTGTGELFFGEGSRLTVL.

The chain has TRBV10-3 and TRBJ2-7; 7 nucleotides line up with TRBD1. J gave up 2 bases and V 10 bases, and 11 bases lay outside the gene matches. This CDR3 has 14 amino acids. Germline CDR1 ENHRY, CDR2 SYGVKD. In DNA form, the CDR3 reads TGTGCCACTCGCGAAGGGGGCGCTACCTACGAGCAGTACTTC. It codes for CATREGGATYEQYF.

This clone is a singleton in its sample. The V call is TRBV3-1 (or the pseudogene TRBV3-2), the J call TRBJ1-3; TRBD1 might be the D (6 bases). Germline V lookup: CDR1 LGHDT, CDR2 YNNKEL (reference sequence). V was pared by 2 bases and J by 7 bases, with 12 bases between. The CDR3 has 14 amino acids. The CDR3 reads CASSQRATGNTIYF. CDR3 nucleotides: TGTGCCAGCAGCCAAAGGGCGACAGGTAACACCATATATTTT.

The chain has TRBV6-2 or TRBV6-3 and TRBJ1-1; D uncertain. The CDR3 runs 14 residues. CDR1 MNHEY and CDR2 SVGEGT come from the germline V gene. V shed 2 bases and J shed 0 bases, with 7 bases lying between them. The CDR3 DNA is TGTGCCAGCAGTTACCGAGATTTGAACACTGAAGCTTTCTTT. Translated: CASSYRDLNTEAFF.

The CDR3 DNA follows: TGTGCCATCAGTGGGAGACTAGCGGGAACCTACGAGCAGTACTTC. Translated, it gives CAISGRLAGTYEQYF. The V call is TRBV10-3, the J call TRBJ2-7; 11 bases map to TRBD2. The CDR3 runs to 15 residues. V shed 4 bases, J shed 2 bases, and the junction held 4 bases outside the gene matches. Per germline, CDR1 ENHRY and CDR2 SYGVKD.

The CDR3, as DNA: TGTGCCTGGAGTGAAGGTCGGCAGGCCAATGAAAAACTGTTTTTT. Its translation: CAWSEGRQANEKLFF. The genes are TRBV30 and TRBJ1-4; no definite D call. The CDR3 runs 15 residues. V was pared by 1 base and J by 5 bases, with 14 bases between. In germline, CDR1 is GTSNPN, CDR2 SVGIG (reference sequence).

There are a few counts of this clone. CDR3 DNA sequence: TGTGCCAGCGGCCGGGACTCAGGGGGCAGTATCACTGAAGCTTTCTTT. This codes for CASGRDSGGSITEAFF. This chain joins TRBV27 and TRBJ1-1; 8 bases are shared with TRBD1. There are 16 residues in the CDR3. Germline V gene data show CDR1 as MNHEY and CDR2 as SMNVEV (reference sequence). J lost 4 bases, V lost 8 bases, and 15 bases had no gene match.